The 10 T cell receptor beta chains below were found in one sample sequenced in a study of beta chain features in type 1 diabetes. Whole-study findings and limits: Shortening that was moderate but significant affected the TCRB CDR3s of Type 1 diabetes patients in all four CD4+ subsets.

Antigen specificity for these receptors is unknown. The isolated RNA, all of it, was reverse transcribed, so expressed TCRB transcripts were what got sequenced. The table came from immunoSEQ multiplex PCR; TCRdb's copy has only in-frame clones and leaves some out. The data show 300,000 to 400,000 clones, roughly a tenth seen once. What was sequenced was central memory CD4+ T cells from blood. The receptor source for this set is a man aged 25 to 40 with type 1 diabetes.

Only a few counts were recorded for this clone. The chain recombines TRBV7-9 with TRBJ2-3; a weak D match, TRBD1 (6 bases). The CDR3 consists of 13 residues. The ends were cut back, 6 bases at V and 5 bases at J, with 12 bases in the middle. Germline V gene data show CDR1 as SEHNR and CDR2 as FQNEAQ (reference sequence). CDR3 loop: CASSIPGVDTQYF. The CDR3 DNA is TGTGCCAGCAGTATCCCAGGGGTAGATACGCAGTATTTT. Using reference TRBV7-9 and TRBJ2-3 for the parts outside the CDR3, the full variable domain is DTGVSQNPRHKITKRGQNVTFRCDPISEHNRLYWYRQTLGQGPEFLTYFQNEAQLEKSRLLSDRFSAERPKGSFSTLEIQRTEQGDSAMYLCASSIPGVDTQYFGPGTRLTVL.

This chain uses TRBV11-2 with TRBJ1-1, with D hard to call. Germline-derived CDR1 and CDR2 are SGHAT and FQNNGV. V was trimmed by 1 base and J by 3 bases, leaving 6 bases between them. The CDR3 contains 13 residues. The CDR3 nucleotides read TGTGCCAGCAGCTTAGTGAGAGACACTGAAGCTTTCTTT. Translating it yields CASSLVRDTEAFF.

CDR3 sequence (DNA): TGTGCCAGCATCAACCCCAGTGAAGGGCCCACCGGGGAGCTGTTTTTT. Translating gives CASINPSEGPTGELFF. The chain carries TRBV5-5 and TRBJ2-2; D unresolved. Germline CDR1 SGHKS, CDR2 YYEKEE (reference sequence). The CDR3 has 16 residues. Trimming removed 6 bases from V and 4 bases from J, with 19 bases in between.

This clone turned up a few times. V usage is TRBV7-3 and J usage is TRBJ1-3; possibly TRBD1 for D (6 bases). The CDR3 extends over 14 amino acids. With 0 bases removed from V and 3 bases from J, the gap between germline ends came to 6 bases. Germline lookup yields CDR1 SGHTA and CDR2 FQGTGA. The CDR3, as DNA: TGTGCCAGCAGCTTAACGACAGGTGGAAACACCATATATTTT. Protein sequence: CASSLTTGGNTIYF. The variable domain in full, completed from reference TRBV7-3 and TRBJ1-3, reads GAGVSQTPSNKVTEKGKYVELRCDPISGHTALYWYRQSLGQGPEFLIYFQGTGAADDSGLPNDRFFAVRPEGSVSTLKIQRTERGDSAVYLCASSLTTGGNTIYFGEGSWLTVV.

The chain uses TRBV7-8 and TRBJ2-1, with TRBD2 matching 9 bases. Germline CDR1 SGHVS, CDR2 FQNEAQ. CDR3 length equals 17 residues. The trim removed 5 bases at V and 7 bases at J, leaving 15 bases unmatched. The CDR3 is CASSPRRAGGSSNEQFF. In DNA, the CDR3 is TGTGCCAGCAGCCCAAGAAGAGCGGGAGGCTCTTCAAATGAGCAGTTCTTC. Combining the CDR3 with reference TRBV7-8 and TRBJ2-1 gives the whole variable domain GAGVSQSPRYKVAKRGQDVALRCDPISGHVSLFWYQQALGQGPEFLTYFQNEAQLDKSGLPSDRFFAERPEGSVSTLKIQRTQQEDSAVYLCASSPRRAGGSSNEQFFGPGTRLTVL.

In this sample, this clone turned up a few times. V gene TRBV10-3 combines with J gene TRBJ2-5; no definite D call. The DNA matches TRBJ2-7 better at its end, which makes the J call doubtful. CDR1 is ENHRY, CDR2 SYGVKD, per germline. This CDR3 has 14 amino acids. DNA of the CDR3: TGTGCCACCCAGAGGACCGGTAGCACCTACGAGCAGTACTTC. Translated, it gives CATQRTGSTYEQYF.

There are a few counts of this clone. This chain joins TRBV27 and TRBJ2-5; D is undetermined. Germline V gene lookup returns CDR1 MNHEY and CDR2 SMNVEV (reference sequence). This CDR3 is 14 amino acids long. V was cut by 0 bases and J by 5 bases, with 10 bases left in between. CDR3 nucleotides: TGTGCCAGCAGTTTATCGACCACAAGGGAGACCCAGTACTTC. Protein sequence: CASSLSTTRETQYF.

The CDR3 coding sequence is TGTGCCAGCAGCTTAGCTGGACAGTTGGCTGAAGCTTTCTTT. It codes for CASSLAGQLAEAFF. This chain uses TRBV7-2 with TRBJ1-1; a weak D match, TRBD1 (6 bases). V was pared by 0 bases and J by 6 bases, with 11 bases between. Germline CDR1 reads SGHTA; CDR2 reads FQGNSA. This CDR3 spans 14 amino acids.

This clone was observed a handful of times. The chain combines TRBV7-9 with TRBJ2-3; TRBD1 might be the D (6 bases). The germline gives CDR1 SEHNR, CDR2 FQNEAQ (reference sequence). This CDR3 spans 15 amino acids. V gave up 8 bases and J gave up 2 bases, with 17 bases separating them. CDR3 bases: TGTGCCAGCGTCCAAAGGGGGACCCCCACAGATACGCAGTATTTT. This encodes CASVQRGTPTDTQYF.

This clone was detected only a few times. The chain recombines TRBV7-2 with TRBJ2-1; D unclear. Germline loops: CDR1 SGHTA, CDR2 FQGNSA. Trimming shortened V by 5 bases and J by 5 bases, and 19 bases separated the two germline ends. The CDR3 is made up of 16 amino acids. The DNA of the CDR3 is TGTGCCAGCAGCAAGCAGCCTCTCTCCGGCAACAATGAGCAGTTCTTC. Protein product: CASSKQPLSGNNEQFF.